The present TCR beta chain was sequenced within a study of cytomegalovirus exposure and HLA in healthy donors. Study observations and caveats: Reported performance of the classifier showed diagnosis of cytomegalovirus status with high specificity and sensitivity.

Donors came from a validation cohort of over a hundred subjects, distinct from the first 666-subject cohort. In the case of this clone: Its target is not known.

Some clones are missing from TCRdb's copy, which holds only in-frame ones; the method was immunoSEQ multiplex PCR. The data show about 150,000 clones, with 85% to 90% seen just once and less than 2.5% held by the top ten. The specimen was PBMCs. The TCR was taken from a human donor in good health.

DNA for the CDR3: TGTGCCAGCAACGTAGCCGGGGGGCAAGGAAATGGCTACACCTTC. Translating gives CASNVAGGQGNGYTF. The chain links TRBV28 to TRBJ1-2, with D perhaps TRBD1 (6 bases). Germline CDR1 MDHEN, CDR2 SYDVKM. V dropped 7 bases and J dropped 6 bases, with 21 bases sitting between them. The CDR3 is 15 amino acids.